These T cell receptor beta chains were read from a single sample in a study of blood T cell repertoires in COVID-19. Assay used: immunoSEQ multiplex PCR; TCRdb lists only in-frame clones, some missing. The sample has 300,000 to 350,000 clones, 70% to 90% seen once; the top ten hold 2.2%. The sequenced sample consisted of PBMCs or T cells enriched from blood (not recorded which). The receptor set was obtained from a man aged 30 to 39 who had recovered from COVID-19. The CDR3 runs from the conserved cysteine through the conserved F or W. D genes are given only for firm matches. The size entry is marked missing in some rows and otherwise reads once, few, many or a size class.

j_gene: TRBJ1-2; abundance: -; d_gene: TRBD1; v_gene: TRBV6-5; CDR3nt: TGTGCCAGCAGTTACGACAGGGGGTATTTTGGCTACACCTTC; CDR3aa: CASSYDRGYFGYTF
j_gene: TRBJ2-3; abundance: -; d_gene: TRBD2; v_gene: TRBV4-2; CDR3nt: TGTGCCAGCAGCCAGAGACCTAGCGGGGGGATCACAGATACGCAGTATTTT; CDR3aa: CASSQRPSGGITDTQYF
j_gene: TRBJ2-7; abundance: -; d_gene: TRBD1; v_gene: TRBV5-1; CDR3nt: TGCGCCAGCAGCCCCCTACTTGGGGGACAGGGGAACGAGCAGTACTTC; CDR3aa: CASSPLLGGQGNEQYF
j_gene: TRBJ1-3; abundance: -; d_gene: -; v_gene: TRBV18; CDR3nt: TGTGCCAGCTCACCAGCAGGCCTTGGCTATGGAAACACCATATATTTT; CDR3aa: CASSPAGLGYGNTIYF
j_gene: TRBJ1-5; abundance: -; d_gene: TRBD1; v_gene: TRBV5-6; CDR3nt: TGTGCCAGCAGCTTGACAGGGGGAAATCAGCCCCAGCATTTT; CDR3aa: CASSLTGGNQPQHF
j_gene: TRBJ1-4; abundance: -; d_gene: TRBD1; v_gene: TRBV9; CDR3nt: TGTGCCAGCAGCCAGGGGGGCGGTGGTGAAAAACTGTTTTTT; CDR3aa: CASSQGGGGEKLFF
j_gene: TRBJ1-4; abundance: -; d_gene: TRBD1; v_gene: TRBV18; CDR3nt: TGTGCCAGCTCACGCGAAGCAGGGGGAGTAAAAGAAAAACTGTTTTTT; CDR3aa: CASSREAGGVKEKLFF
j_gene: TRBJ1-2; abundance: -; d_gene: -; v_gene: TRBV4-2; CDR3nt: TGTGCCAGCAGTGTTCAGGGGACTAACTATGGCTACACCTTC; CDR3aa: CASSVQGTNYGYTF
j_gene: TRBJ1-1; abundance: -; d_gene: -; v_gene: TRBV5-1; CDR3nt: TGCGCCAGCCACATGCGGGGAGGAACTGAAGCTTTCTTT; CDR3aa: CASHMRGGTEAFF
j_gene: TRBJ2-7; abundance: -; d_gene: -; v_gene: TRBV2; CDR3nt: TGTGCCAGCAGTGTAGACAGGTCAAGCTCCTACGAGCAGTACTTC; CDR3aa: CASSVDRSSSYEQYF
j_gene: TRBJ2-3; abundance: -; d_gene: -; v_gene: TRBV11-2; CDR3nt: TGTGCCAGCAGCTTACTGGGCGGCCGGGGGACAGATACGCAGTATTTT; CDR3aa: CASSLLGGRGTDTQYF
j_gene: TRBJ2-3; abundance: -; d_gene: TRBD2; v_gene: TRBV9; CDR3nt: TGTGCCAGCAGCGTAGAGGGTAGCGGGGGTCTAGATACGCAGTATTTT; CDR3aa: CASSVEGSGGLDTQYF
j_gene: TRBJ2-7; abundance: -; d_gene: -; v_gene: TRBV9; CDR3nt: TGTGCCAGCAGCGTAGCCGATAGCGGCGAGCAGTACTTC; CDR3aa: CASSVADSGEQYF
j_gene: TRBJ1-1; abundance: -; d_gene: -; v_gene: TRBV5-1; CDR3nt: TGCGCCAGCGCTCTAGCAGTGATGAACACTGAAGCTTTCTTT; CDR3aa: CASALAVMNTEAFF
j_gene: TRBJ1-6; abundance: -; d_gene: -; v_gene: TRBV6-5; CDR3nt: TGTGCCAGCAGCATAACAGGGTATAATTCACCCCTCCACTTT; CDR3aa: CASSITGYNSPLHF
j_gene: TRBJ2-5; abundance: -; d_gene: -; v_gene: TRBV11-2; CDR3nt: TGTGCCAGCAGCTTCTCGGTACAGCAGTACTTC; CDR3aa: CASSFSVQQYF
j_gene: TRBJ2-4; abundance: -; d_gene: TRBD1; v_gene: TRBV24-1; CDR3nt: TGTGCCAAAACGCGACGGGACAGGAGGCTAGCCAAAAACATTCAGTACTTC; CDR3aa: CAKTRRDRRLAKNIQYF
j_gene: TRBJ1-1; abundance: -; d_gene: -; v_gene: TRBV6-5; CDR3nt: TGTGCCAGCAGATCAGACAGGCTTGAAGCTTTCTTT; CDR3aa: CASRSDRLEAFF
j_gene: TRBJ1-1; abundance: -; d_gene: -; v_gene: TRBV3-1/TRBV3-2; CDR3nt: TGTGCCAGCAGCGTCACAGGCTACACTGAAGCTTTCTTT; CDR3aa: CASSVTGYTEAFF
j_gene: TRBJ1-5; abundance: -; d_gene: TRBD1; v_gene: TRBV4-2; CDR3nt: TGTGCCAGCAGCCTAGGGACAGACAATCAGCCCCAGCATTTT; CDR3aa: CASSLGTDNQPQHF
j_gene: TRBJ1-1; abundance: -; d_gene: -; v_gene: TRBV30; CDR3nt: TGTGCCTGTAAAAATCGACAGAAACTTGAAGCTTTCTTT; CDR3aa: CACKNRQKLEAFF
j_gene: TRBJ1-1; abundance: -; d_gene: -; v_gene: TRBV29-1; CDR3nt: TGCAGCGGAAGAACAGGGCTAGGGTGGACTGAAGCTTTCTTT; CDR3aa: CSGRTGLGWTEAFF
j_gene: TRBJ1-2; abundance: -; d_gene: TRBD1; v_gene: TRBV2; CDR3nt: TGTGCCAGCAGTGGCGACGGGACAGACTATGGCTACACCTTC; CDR3aa: CASSGDGTDYGYTF
j_gene: TRBJ2-1; abundance: -; d_gene: -; v_gene: TRBV5-4; CDR3nt: TGTGCCAGCAGCCCGGGCTCCCCCGCAGGGGGGAACAATGAGCAGTTCTTC; CDR3aa: CASSPGSPAGGNNEQFF
j_gene: TRBJ2-7; abundance: few; d_gene: TRBD2; v_gene: TRBV2; CDR3nt: TGTGCCAGCAAGGGACTAGCGGGGACCTCTGTCGAGCAGTACTTC; CDR3aa: CASKGLAGTSVEQYF
j_gene: TRBJ1-1; abundance: -; d_gene: -; v_gene: TRBV11-3; CDR3nt: TGTGCCAGCAGCTTAGAACAGGAGATAGTGTCTGAAGCTTTCTTT; CDR3aa: CASSLEQEIVSEAFF
j_gene: TRBJ2-3; abundance: -; d_gene: TRBD2; v_gene: TRBV10-3; CDR3nt: TGTGCCACCAGTAGCGGGGGGGCGACAGATACGCAGTATTTT; CDR3aa: CATSSGGATDTQYF
j_gene: TRBJ1-3; abundance: -; d_gene: -; v_gene: TRBV30; CDR3nt: TGTGCCTGGGCCACCGGGAGCGGAAACACCATATATTTT; CDR3aa: CAWATGSGNTIYF
j_gene: TRBJ2-2; abundance: -; d_gene: TRBD1; v_gene: TRBV27; CDR3nt: TGTGCCAGCAGTTTTAGGGGGCGCGCCACCGGGGAGCTGTTTTTT; CDR3aa: CASSFRGRATGELFF
j_gene: TRBJ1-2; abundance: -; d_gene: TRBD1; v_gene: TRBV7-2; CDR3nt: TGTGCCAGCAGCGTAGGGACAGGCAACTTCTATGGCTACACCTTC; CDR3aa: CASSVGTGNFYGYTF
j_gene: TRBJ1-2; abundance: -; d_gene: -; v_gene: TRBV30; CDR3nt: TGTGCCTGGAGGAGCTCCGACTCCTATGGCTACACCTTC; CDR3aa: CAWRSSDSYGYTF
j_gene: TRBJ1-6; abundance: -; d_gene: -; v_gene: TRBV15; CDR3nt: TGTGCCACCAGCAGGGAGTATAATTCACCCCTCCACTTT; CDR3aa: CATSREYNSPLHF
j_gene: TRBJ2-1; abundance: -; d_gene: -; v_gene: TRBV29-1; CDR3nt: TGCAGCGTTGTACCCGGGTCGAGCTACAATGAGCAGTTCTTC; CDR3aa: CSVVPGSSYNEQFF
j_gene: TRBJ1-2; abundance: -; d_gene: TRBD1; v_gene: TRBV7-9; CDR3nt: TGTGCCAGCAGCTTAGGACAGGGGGTCTTCACCTTC; CDR3aa: CASSLGQGVFTF
j_gene: TRBJ2-7; abundance: -; d_gene: TRBD1; v_gene: TRBV7-9; CDR3nt: TGTGCCAGCAGCGCTCGGGGCAGGACAGGGACCCACGAGCAGTACTTC; CDR3aa: CASSARGRTGTHEQYF
j_gene: TRBJ2-2; abundance: -; d_gene: TRBD1; v_gene: TRBV2; CDR3nt: TGTGCCAGCAGTGAAGCAGGGGGCCAGTGGACCGGGGAGCTGTTTTTT; CDR3aa: CASSEAGGQWTGELFF
j_gene: TRBJ2-5; abundance: -; d_gene: -; v_gene: TRBV7-6; CDR3nt: TGTGCCAGCAGCCAAAGGGCAGGGGCACCAATCCAAGAGACCCAGTACTTC; CDR3aa: CASSQRAGAPIQETQYF
j_gene: TRBJ1-4; abundance: -; d_gene: -; v_gene: TRBV7-8; CDR3nt: TGTGCCAGCAGCCCCACCATTTCCCCAGTTAATGAAAAACTGTTTTTT; CDR3aa: CASSPTISPVNEKLFF
j_gene: TRBJ1-6; abundance: -; d_gene: -; v_gene: TRBV19; CDR3nt: TGTGCCAGTAGTCTTCAGGGGCTGGGGTCACCCCTCCACTTT; CDR3aa: CASSLQGLGSPLHF
j_gene: TRBJ1-2; abundance: -; d_gene: -; v_gene: TRBV6-5; CDR3nt: TGTGCCAGCAGTTACGGGGCAGGGGGCTACACCTTC; CDR3aa: CASSYGAGGYTF
j_gene: TRBJ1-5; abundance: few; d_gene: -; v_gene: TRBV7-2; CDR3nt: TGTGCCAGCAGCTTAGGGTTTGAGGGTTCGCCCCAGCATTTT; CDR3aa: CASSLGFEGSPQHF
j_gene: TRBJ2-7; abundance: few; d_gene: TRBD1; v_gene: TRBV30; CDR3nt: TGTGCCTGGGGACAGGGGGAAGTGGGCGAGCAGTACTTC; CDR3aa: CAWGQGEVGEQYF
j_gene: TRBJ2-7; abundance: few; d_gene: -; v_gene: TRBV27; CDR3nt: TGTGCCAGCAGTTACTATCCAGAGTACGAGCAGTACTTC; CDR3aa: CASSYYPEYEQYF
j_gene: TRBJ1-3; abundance: -; d_gene: -; v_gene: TRBV9; CDR3nt: TGTGCCAGCAGCGTAACCCTATCGGGGAGCTTCGGAAACACCATATATTTT; CDR3aa: CASSVTLSGSFGNTIYF
j_gene: TRBJ1-2; abundance: -; d_gene: -; v_gene: TRBV2; CDR3nt: TGTGCCAGCAGTGAGTCTAGGGGAAGCTATGGCTACACCTTC; CDR3aa: CASSESRGSYGYTF
j_gene: TRBJ1-6; abundance: -; d_gene: -; v_gene: TRBV6-5; CDR3nt: TGTGCCAGCAGGCAGTTCTATAATTCACCCCTCCACTTT; CDR3aa: CASRQFYNSPLHF
j_gene: TRBJ1-4; abundance: -; d_gene: -; v_gene: TRBV6-5; CDR3nt: TGTGCCAGCAGTTTAACTGGCGGGAGCCGGGAAAAACTGTTTTTT; CDR3aa: CASSLTGGSREKLFF
j_gene: TRBJ1-1; abundance: -; d_gene: -; v_gene: TRBV10-3; CDR3nt: TGTGCCATCAGTGAAGCTGACCGGGGGAAGGCTGAAGCTTTCTTT; CDR3aa: CAISEADRGKAEAFF
j_gene: TRBJ1-1; abundance: -; d_gene: -; v_gene: TRBV27; CDR3nt: TGTGCCAGCAGTTCCCGACAGTTCGAAGCTTTCTTT; CDR3aa: CASSSRQFEAFF
j_gene: TRBJ2-5; abundance: once; d_gene: -; v_gene: TRBV12-3/TRBV12-4; CDR3nt: TGTGCCAGCAGTTTAGTACTCCAAGAGACCCAGTACTTC; CDR3aa: CASSLVLQETQYF